Listed here are 27 T cell receptor beta chains from one sample, sequenced in a study of cytomegalovirus exposure and HLA in healthy donors. 60 Vbeta and 13 Jbeta primers were used in PCR. TCRdb keeps only in-frame clones here, not all; method: immunoSEQ multiplex PCR. The profile covers about 130,000 clones, with around 76% appearing a single time and approximately 1.7% taken by the ten largest. Sequences were obtained from PBMCs. All receptors come from a woman in her 50s in good health and CMV-seronegative.

The rearrangement links TRBV6-5 to TRBJ1-2; 9 nucleotides agree with TRBD1. Trimming cost V 4 bases and J 2 bases; bases outside gene matches: 2. Germline assignment: CDR1 MNHEY and CDR2 SVGAGI. The length of the CDR3 is 14 residues. The CDR3 region has the DNA TGTGCCAGCAGTTCCGGGACAGGGAACTATGGCTACACCTTC. Its protein is CASSSGTGNYGYTF.

In this sample, this clone turned up a few times. The chain recombines TRBV29-1 with TRBJ1-2; 11 nucleotides agree with TRBD1. In germline, CDR1 is SQVTM, CDR2 ANQGSEA. The junction had 4 bases not matched to a gene; V was cut back by 7 bases and J by 6 bases. The CDR3 is 12 amino acids. The CDR3 DNA reads as TGCAGCGCTAGGACAGGGGGCGATGGCTACACCTTC. The encoded protein is CSARTGGDGYTF.

This chain uses TRBV29-1 with TRBJ2-7, with 7 bases aligning to TRBD2. The CDR3 has 14 amino acids. Germline loops: CDR1 SQVTM, CDR2 ANQGSEA. V lost 6 bases to trimming and J lost 2 bases; unmatched junction nucleotides: 10. CDR3 in DNA: TGCAGCGTCGGCGGGCTAGCGGCAACCTACGAGCAGTACTTC. Translating it yields CSVGGLAATYEQYF.

The CDR3 loop is CSVGLGGGTDTQYF. The DNA for the CDR3 is TGCAGCGTTGGGTTAGGGGGGGGCACAGATACGCAGTATTTT. This chain joins TRBV29-1 and TRBJ2-3; perhaps TRBD2 as D (7 bases). Looked up from germline, CDR1 is SQVTM and CDR2 is ANQGSEA. CDR3 length: 14 amino acids. Trimming shortened V by 4 bases and J by 1 base, and 12 bases separated the two germline ends.

The chain has TRBV5-1 and TRBJ2-3; D is uncertain. CDR3 length: 15 amino acids. Germline V gene sequence: CDR1 SGHRS, CDR2 YFSETQ. With 6 bases removed from V and 2 bases from J, the gap between germline ends came to 16 bases. CDR3 in amino acids: CASTYLPSTTDTQYF. CDR3 DNA: TGCGCCAGCACTTACTTACCGAGTACCACAGATACGCAGTATTTT.

The J gene is TRBJ1-1, the V gene TRBV6-6, with 7 bases fitting TRBD1. Germline V gives CDR1 MNHNY, CDR2 SVGAGI (reference sequence). The CDR3 contains 14 residues. V trimming: 0 bases; J trimming: 4 bases; junction bases outside the gene matches: 2. The CDR3 loop reads CASSYSPGGTEAFF. CDR3 in DNA: TGTGCCAGCAGTTACTCCCCAGGGGGCACTGAAGCTTTCTTT.

This clone was seen a single time. The chain combines TRBV20-1 with TRBJ1-3; D unclear. V lost 6 bases and J 2 bases, leaving 5 bases between the germline ends. Germline assignment: CDR1 DFQATT and CDR2 SNEGSKA (reference sequence). This CDR3 comprises 11 residues. This CDR3 reads CSAETGNTIYF. The CDR3 coding sequence is TGCAGTGCGGAGACTGGAAACACCATATATTTT.

The CDR3 DNA reads TGTGCCAGCACCCGAGGGAACACTGAAGCTTTCTTT. This translates into CASTRGNTEAFF. The chain couples TRBV6-5 to TRBJ1-1; D not certain. Germline CDR1 reads MNHEY; CDR2 reads SVGAGI. CDR3 length: 12 amino acids. V lost 7 bases and J 1 base, leaving 7 bases between the germline ends.

The chain recombines TRBV27 with TRBJ2-3; D might be TRBD1 (6 bases). Trimming cost V 5 bases and J 1 base, with 16 bases left between them. The germline CDR1 and CDR2 sequences are MNHEY and SMNVEV (reference sequence). There are 16 residues in the CDR3. The CDR3 loop reads CASSPTPGHRTDTQYF. In nucleotides, the CDR3 is TGTGCCAGCAGTCCTACTCCGGGACACCGCACAGATACGCAGTATTTT.

With respect to this clone: Relative to the germline gene, one junction end is altered; a read error may explain this. The CDR3 is CASSLAGVSTDTQYF. Written as DNA, the CDR3 is TGTGCCAGCAGCCTAGCGGGAGTCAGCACAGATACGCAGTATTTT. The chain is built from TRBV7-2 and TRBJ2-3; 10 nucleotides align to TRBD2. CDR3 length equals 15 residues. The germline gives CDR1 SGHTA, CDR2 FQGNSA.

The chain employs TRBV7-3 and TRBJ2-3, with 8 bases matching TRBD2. CDR3 length: 16 amino acids. Losses at the gene ends were 2 bases for V and 3 bases for J; bases not matched to a gene: 7. CDR1 and CDR2 from the germline V gene are SGHTA and FQGTGA. CDR3 nucleotides: TGTGCCAGCAGCTTAGAAGGTAGCGGGAAAACAGATACGCAGTATTTT. Translated: CASSLEGSGKTDTQYF.

The chain links TRBV7-2 to TRBJ2-4; maybe TRBD2 (5 bases). The germline CDR1 and CDR2 sequences are SGHTA and FQGNSA. Trimming stripped 2 bases from V and 0 bases from J, with 11 bases between. The CDR3 extends over 16 amino acids. CDR3 sequence: CASSLSGAVAKNIQYF. CDR3 DNA: TGTGCCAGCAGCTTATCAGGAGCGGTAGCCAAAAACATTCAGTACTTC.

V usage is TRBV19 and J usage is TRBJ2-3; 8 bases match TRBD2. Germline V gives CDR1 LNHDA, CDR2 SQIVND (reference sequence). This CDR3 has 15 amino acids. V was clipped by 3 bases and J by 4 bases; unmatched bases: 6. CDR3 DNA sequence: TGTGCCAGTAGTATTCGAGCGGGAGTCGCAGATACGCAGTATTTT. This gives the protein CASSIRAGVADTQYF.

Points on this clone: Germline and junction disagree at one end, which may indicate a read error. The chain links TRBV7-6 to TRBJ1-5; D gene unclear. Per germline, CDR1 SGHVS and CDR2 FNYEAQ. The CDR3 covers 15 residues. CDR3: CASSLLGGSNQPQNF. The CDR3 DNA sequence: TGTGCCAGCAGCTTACTGGGAGGATCAAATCAGCCCCAGAATTTT.

The chain carries TRBV28 and TRBJ1-5, with 7 bases identical to TRBD1. V lost 5 bases to trimming and J lost 5 bases; unmatched junction nucleotides: 12. The CDR3 is 16 residues long. Looked up from germline, CDR1 is MDHEN and CDR2 is SYDVKM. CDR3 sequence reads: CASSPTGIEWDQPQHF. The CDR3, as DNA: TGTGCCAGCAGTCCGACAGGGATCGAGTGGGATCAGCCCCAGCATTTT.

V and J are TRBV11-2 and TRBJ2-3; TRBD2 matches at 14 bases. Germline CDR1 and CDR2: SGHAT and FQNNGV. The CDR3 spans 16 residues. V was pared by 5 bases and J by 6 bases, with 7 bases of the junction left unmatched. The CDR3: CASSPRLAGGPDTQYF. The CDR3 region has the DNA TGTGCCAGCAGCCCAAGACTAGCGGGAGGGCCTGATACGCAGTATTTT. The full variable domain, rest sourced from reference TRBV11-2 and TRBJ2-3, is EAGVAQSPRYKIIEKRQSVAFWCNPISGHATLYWYQQILGQGPKLLIQFQNNGVVDDSQLPKDRFSAERLKGVDSTLKIQPAKLEDSAVYLCASSPRLAGGPDTQYFGPGTRLTVL.

The V gene is TRBV15, the J gene TRBJ1-1; tentative D call: TRBD1 (6 bases). The V gene lost 3 bases and the J gene lost 10 bases, with 18 bases spanning the gap. This CDR3 contains 14 residues. Germline V gene sequence: CDR1 LNHNV, CDR2 YYDKDF (reference sequence). The DNA for the CDR3 is TGTGCCACCAGCAGGCCGGGACAAGAAACGTTAGCTTTCTTT. Translating it yields CATSRPGQETLAFF.

This clone occurred a few times. The chain employs TRBV28 and TRBJ1-1, with unresolved D. The CDR3 totals 11 residues. Germline CDR1 reads MDHEN; CDR2 reads SYDVKM. The V gene lost 10 bases and the J gene lost 1 base, with 7 bases spanning the gap. Written as DNA, the CDR3 is TGTGCCACAACGCGGAACACTGAAGCTTTCTTT. Translation: CATTRNTEAFF.

This clone was recorded once. V and J are TRBV5-5 and TRBJ1-4; unclear D gene. The CDR3 is 14 residues long. Trimming left V 3 bases short and J 8 bases short, with 14 bases between. CDR1 SGHKS and CDR2 YYEKEE come from the germline V gene (reference sequence). CDR3 loop: CASSSRGDGEKLFF. CDR3 nucleotides: TGTGCCAGCAGCTCACGCGGGGATGGAGAAAAACTGTTTTTT.

This clone was counted once. CDR3 loop: CASNKEGPHEAFF. The CDR3 DNA reads as TGTGCCAGCAACAAAGAGGGTCCCCACGAAGCTTTCTTT. The chain carries TRBV7-9 and TRBJ1-1, with D hard to call. This CDR3 comprises 13 residues. The germline gives CDR1 SEHNR, CDR2 FQNEAQ (reference sequence). With 7 bases removed from V and 8 bases from J, the gap between germline ends came to 17 bases.

The V call is TRBV30, the J call TRBJ1-6; TRBD1 aligns across 7 bases. CDR3 size: 14 residues. The germline V gene has CDR1 GTSNPN and CDR2 SVGIG (reference sequence). V gave up 4 bases and J gave up 7 bases; unmatched junction bases: 7. The CDR3 DNA reads TGTGCCTGGATCGCCACAGGGGCGAATTCACCCCTCCACTTT. It is translated as CAWIATGANSPLHF.

The genes are TRBV6-5 and TRBJ2-1, with a weak D call TRBD1 (6 bases). The germline V and J ends were trimmed by 0 bases and 6 bases, with 15 bases remaining between them. CDR3 length equals 16 residues. Germline values: CDR1 MNHEY, CDR2 SVGAGI. This chain's CDR3 is CASSYSGAGRLNEQFF. The DNA for the CDR3 is TGTGCCAGCAGTTACTCGGGGGCGGGTAGGCTCAATGAGCAGTTCTTC.

V is TRBV30 and J is TRBJ2-1; D unclear. This CDR3 is built from 12 residues. Germline CDR1 and CDR2: GTSNPN and SVGIG (reference sequence). The V end was cut by 0 bases, the J end by 5 bases, with 5 bases between. The CDR3 protein is CAWSVEDNEQFF. CDR3 nucleotide sequence: TGTGCCTGGAGTGTTGAGGACAATGAGCAGTTCTTC.

The chain has TRBV10-3 and TRBJ2-5; 10 nucleotides agree with TRBD2. Germline CDR1 ENHRY, CDR2 SYGVKD. V gave up 3 bases and J gave up 4 bases; unmatched junction bases: 5. The CDR3 spans 15 residues. CDR3 sequence: CAISDPGLAIETQYF. CDR3 in DNA: TGTGCCATCAGTGACCCGGGACTAGCGATAGAGACCCAGTACTTC.

This clone has just a few counts. This rearrangement joins TRBV29-1 to TRBJ1-1; tentatively, D is TRBD1 (5 bases). This CDR3 is built from 10 residues. Germline loops: CDR1 SQVTM, CDR2 ANQGSEA. Trimming took 4 bases from V and 7 from J, leaving 7 bases between them. The CDR3 spells CSVADIEAFF. In DNA, the CDR3 is TGCAGCGTTGCGGACATTGAAGCTTTCTTT.

The CDR3 protein is CSGAHALGANEQFF. The CDR3 DNA is TGCAGCGGAGCACATGCCTTAGGGGCAAATGAGCAGTTCTTC. The rearrangement joins TRBV29-1 to TRBJ2-1; weak D call: TRBD1 (5 bases). The CDR3 runs 14 residues. V lost 7 bases and J 7 bases, leaving 20 bases between the germline ends. The V gene's germline CDR1 is SQVTM and CDR2 ANQGSEA.

The chain combines TRBV30 with TRBJ2-6; the match to TRBD1 covers 11 bases. CDR1 GTSNPN and CDR2 SVGIG come from the germline V gene (reference sequence). Germline trimming cut 0 bases from V and 0 bases from J; bases unmatched to any gene: 4. The CDR3 extends over 18 amino acids. The CDR3 DNA sequence: TGTGCCTGGAGTGTACGAGGGACAGGGGGCTCTGGGGCCAACGTCCTGACTTTC. Translated, it gives CAWSVRGTGGSGANVLTF.